A single sample gave rise to the 21 T cell receptor beta chains below, sequenced in a study of blood T cells in healthy people across ages. The second PCR ran about 6 to 11 cycles with a sample-barcoded 5' primer and J-beta primers. One entry per CDR3 protein, called by TCRdb with MiXCR from the 5' RACE reads. This table holds some 670,000 distinct CDR3 sequences, under 65% found once. Sequenced input: blood. These receptors all stem from a woman of 80 years or more in good health.

The chain is built from TRBV7-8 and TRBJ1-4; D is ambiguous. The CDR3 is 13 amino acids. Trimming took off 5 bases at V and 12 bases at J, with 16 bases between the two ends. CDR1 is SGHVS and CDR2 is FQNEAQ in the germline V gene. The CDR3 sequence is CASSPPLRLELFF. The CDR3 DNA follows: TGTGCCAGCAGCCCCCCTCTCAGACTTGAACTGTTTTTT.

This sequence joins TRBV7-2 and TRBJ2-5, with a tentative D call TRBD1 (7 bases). Near its end, the DNA agrees better with TRBJ2-7, so the J call may be wrong. CDR1 SGHTA and CDR2 FQGNSA come from the germline V gene. The CDR3 is 15 amino acids. The CDR3 loop reads CASSQGGNKAYEQYF. The CDR3 DNA sequence: TGTGCCAGCAGCCAGGGGGGAAATAAAGCCTACGAGCAGTACTTC.

The chain has TRBV24-1 and TRBJ2-3; D may be TRBD2 (5 bases). This CDR3 comprises 16 residues. Germline-derived CDR1 and CDR2 are KGHDR and SFDVKD. The V and J ends lost 4 bases and 0 bases respectively, with 13 bases between them. Here the CDR3 DNA reads TGTGCCACCAGTGAACCCGCGGAGGCAAGCACAGATACGCAGTATTTT. It translates to CATSEPAEASTDTQYF.

On this clonotype: A read error may explain this, as a much larger clone is one base away. The J gene is TRBJ2-2, the V gene TRBV12-3 or TRBV12-4; 8 bases fit TRBD2. The CDR3 has 14 residues. The CDR3 region is CAGSFSAGAGELFF. DNA for the CDR3: TGTGCCGGCAGTTTTTCAGCGGGGGCCGGGGAGCTGTTTTTT.

The rearrangement links TRBV9 to TRBJ2-3; the D gene could be TRBD1 or TRBD2 (5 bases each). V was cut by 0 bases and J by 2 bases, with 10 bases left in between. CDR3 length: 15 amino acids. CDR1 is SGDLS and CDR2 is YYNGEE in the germline V gene. The CDR3 coding sequence is TGTGCCAGCAGCGTAGGAGTGGGACCCACAGATACGCAGTATTTT. Amino acid sequence: CASSVGVGPTDTQYF.

V usage is TRBV24-1 and J usage is TRBJ1-2, with unresolved D. Between the trimmed V and J ends, which lost 3 bases and 3 bases, there was a span of 10 bases. Germline V gene data show CDR1 as KGHDR and CDR2 as SFDVKD. CDR3 size: 14 residues. CDR3 sequence reads: CATSDNNQYYGYTF. The CDR3 DNA follows: TGTGCCACCAGTGATAACAACCAGTACTATGGCTACACCTTC.

V gene TRBV29-1 combines with J gene TRBJ2-5, with 7 bases aligning to TRBD1. After removal of 8 bases from V and 3 bases from J, the junction contained 6 bases not matched to a gene. Germline V gene lookup returns CDR1 SQVTM and CDR2 ANQGSEA. The CDR3 runs 12 residues. The CDR3, as DNA: TGCAGCTCGACAGGGTTGAAAGAGACCCAGTACTTC. It specifies CSSTGLKETQYF.

This clonotype came up a few times. The CDR3 spells CASSKGTRGLYEQYF. The DNA of the CDR3 is TGCGCCAGCAGCAAGGGGACGAGGGGACTCTACGAGCAGTACTTC. The rearrangement uses TRBV5-1 and TRBJ2-5; tentatively, D is TRBD2 (6 bases). The DNA end favors TRBJ2-7, so the J call may be wrong. CDR3 length equals 15 residues. Germline V gives CDR1 SGHRS, CDR2 YFSETQ.

This clonotype was found a few times. The CDR3 DNA reads as TGTGCCAGCAGTGTCGCCGGTCTAGATACTGAAGCTTTCTTT. Protein sequence: CASSVAGLDTEAFF. The V and J genes are TRBV2 and TRBJ1-1; D is uncertain. The CDR3 has 14 residues. CDR1 SNHLY and CDR2 FYNNEI come from the germline V gene. Trimming stripped 4 bases from V and 5 bases from J, with 14 bases between.

The CDR3 coding sequence is TGTGCCAGCAGCTTGGCATCGAGCGGGGGTGATGAGCAGTTCTTC. It specifies CASSLASSGGDEQFF. The chain uses TRBV5-4 and TRBJ2-1; 8 bases match TRBD2. The CDR3 spans 15 residues. Germline CDR1 and CDR2: SGHNT and YYREEE (reference sequence). V shed 0 bases and J 8 bases; nucleotides not matched to a gene: 7.

This clonotype showed up just once. The V and J genes are TRBV20-1 and TRBJ2-1; D not certain. The germline V gene has CDR1 DFQATT and CDR2 SNEGSKA (reference sequence). The V gene lost 0 bases and the J gene lost 2 bases, with 8 bases spanning the gap. This CDR3 has 14 amino acids. The CDR3 sequence is CSARDLRTYNEQFF. The DNA of the CDR3 is TGCAGTGCTAGAGATTTGCGAACCTACAATGAGCAGTTCTTC.

This clonotype showed up many times. The V and J genes are TRBV5-1 and TRBJ2-3, with 11 positions matching TRBD1. V shed 1 base, J shed 9 bases, and the junction held 7 bases outside the gene matches. This CDR3 is built from 15 residues. Germline V gives CDR1 SGHRS, CDR2 YFSETQ. CDR3 region: CASSLTGQGVRTQYF. As DNA, the CDR3 is TGCGCCAGCAGCTTGACGGGACAGGGGGTTCGCACGCAGTATTTT.

This sequence joins TRBV7-2 and TRBJ1-1, with D maybe TRBD1 (6 bases). CDR3 size: 15 residues. Trimming removed 1 base at V and 3 bases at J, with 12 bases between. Germline CDR1 is SGHTA and CDR2 is FQGNSA. The CDR3 DNA reads TGTGCCAGCAGCTTAGTGGGGGGGCTGGACACTGAAGCTTTCTTT. The encoded protein is CASSLVGGLDTEAFF.

This chain links TRBV7-6 with TRBJ2-5; 10 positions match TRBD1. Germline assignment: CDR1 SGHVS and CDR2 FNYEAQ. With V trimmed by 8 bases and J by 2 bases, 8 bases remained unmatched. The CDR3 contains 15 residues. The CDR3 region is CASGPGQGRQETQYF. The CDR3 DNA reads as TGTGCCAGCGGACCGGGACAGGGGCGACAAGAGACCCAGTACTTC.

This clonotype was observed many times. J is TRBJ2-3 and V is TRBV12-3 or TRBV12-4; the match to TRBD2 covers 8 bases. The CDR3 spans 16 residues. J lost 0 bases, V lost 6 bases, and 8 bases had no gene match. CDR3 sequence: CASSPSAGGSTDTQYF. The CDR3 DNA follows: TGTGCCAGCAGCCCCTCGGCGGGAGGTAGCACAGATACGCAGTATTTT.

Comment on this clonotype: Relative to the germline gene, one junction end is altered; a read error may explain this. The chain carries TRBV6-5 and TRBJ2-7, with TRBD2 identical over 7 bases. The CDR3 covers 17 residues. Germline CDR1 and CDR2: MNHEY and SVGAGI. Here the CDR3 reads CANSSERSGTTRAKQYF. The DNA of the CDR3 is TGTGCCAACAGTTCGGAGAGATCCGGGACTACCCGCGCCAAGCAGTACTTC.

The CDR3 reads CASSQEWGQRELEQYF. The CDR3 DNA follows: TGTGCCAGCAGCCAAGAGTGGGGCCAGCGGGAGTTAGAGCAGTACTTC. V usage is TRBV4-2 and J usage is TRBJ2-7, with 8 bases matching TRBD2. Germline V gene data show CDR1 as LGHNA and CDR2 as YNFKEQ. Unmatched junction bases numbered 11, after V lost 0 bases and J lost 7 bases. The CDR3 covers 16 residues.

This clonotype showed up many times. The chain uses TRBV5-1 and TRBJ2-5; D unclear. The V and J ends lost 0 bases and 7 bases respectively, with 10 bases between them. Germline loops: CDR1 SGHRS, CDR2 YFSETQ. The CDR3 consists of 13 residues. The CDR3 protein is CASSLGLEGTQYF. The DNA of the CDR3 is TGCGCCAGCAGCTTGGGACTCGAAGGGACCCAGTACTTC.

As to this clonotype: This may stem from a read error, because a much larger clone lies one nucleotide away. The chain uses TRBV10-3 and TRBJ1-2; D gene uncertain. This CDR3 is built from 14 residues. Germline CDR1 reads ENHRY; CDR2 reads SYGVKD. The CDR3 DNA reads as TGTGCCATCAGTGTCTCCCAGGCTAACCATGGCTACACCTTC. It specifies CAISVSQANHGYTF.

The V and J genes are TRBV3-1 and TRBJ2-5, with 9 bases matching TRBD1. The CDR3 has 15 residues. Trimming removed 0 bases from V and 6 bases from J; junction bases left unmatched: 5. From germline, CDR1 is LGHDT and CDR2 YNNKEL (reference sequence). The DNA of the CDR3 is TGTGCCAGCAGCCAAGACCCACAGGGGGCGAAGACCCAGTACTTC. Protein product: CASSQDPQGAKTQYF.

This clonotype was seen a few times. This chain joins TRBV25-1 and TRBJ2-1; D is unclear. This CDR3 has 13 amino acids. Germline V gene sequence: CDR1 MGHDK, CDR2 SYGVNS. Deletions cut 7 bases from V and 6 bases from J, with 13 bases between. CDR3 sequence reads: CASNGYGCNEQFF. CDR3 coding DNA: TGTGCCAGCAACGGCTATGGGTGCAATGAGCAGTTCTTC.